This T cell receptor (beta chain) was obtained from a study of Ad26.COV2.S vaccination and SARS-CoV-2 variants. The study's findings and limits: The study found similar non-spike TCR breadth in vaccine and placebo recipients.

The CDR3 runs to 14 residues. Germline V gene sequence: CDR1 MNHEY, CDR2 SVGAGI. The V end lost 6 bases, the J end lost 0 bases, and 12 bases lay between the germline ends. Treatment denoted: around 19 received Ad26.COV2.S at low or high dose, single or two shots; about five received placebo; per-sample allocation not given. It was on day 63 after the first vaccine or placebo injection that samples were taken. An Ad26 vector was used to express Wuhan-strain SARS-CoV-2 spike as the vaccine. Note on this clone: Its antigen is as yet unknown. Other DNA sequences in the same sample also yield this CDR3.

Measured with immunoSEQ multiplex PCR; TCRdb has only the in-frame clones, and not every one. The table records hundreds of thousands of clones, more than 80% of them present only once. This chain links TRBV6-5 with TRBJ2-7; D may be TRBD1 (6 bases). The sequenced sample was peripheral blood, obtained in a trial of Ad26.COV2.S vaccine versus placebo. The receptor's source is a person aged 18 to 59 who received the Ad26.COV2.S COVID-19 vaccine or a placebo. CDR3 DNA: TGTGCCAGCAGCGGACAGTCTAGCTCCTACGAGCAGTACTTC. This gives the protein CASSGQSSSYEQYF.